The 26 T cell receptor beta chains in this list originate from one sample, sequenced in a study of T cell changes during pregnancy in multiple sclerosis. Profiled with immunoSEQ multiplex PCR; TCRdb holds only in-frame clones, not every one. Of 75,000 to 80,000 clones listed, around nine tenths were seen once; the top ten hold 1.5% to 2%. Sequenced here: peripheral blood, sampled before pregnancy. The receptor set was obtained from a female donor with multiple sclerosis, enrolled in a pregnancy study.

This chain uses TRBV27 with TRBJ2-1; 10 bases are shared with TRBD2. V shed 1 base, J shed 5 bases, and the junction held 11 bases outside the gene matches. This CDR3 comprises 18 residues. Germline CDR1 and CDR2: MNHEY and SMNVEV (reference sequence). The CDR3 reads CASSLWASGGTRDNEQFF. As DNA, the CDR3 is TGTGCCAGCAGTTTATGGGCTAGCGGGGGAACGAGGGACAATGAGCAGTTCTTC.

The chain employs TRBV29-1 and TRBJ1-1, with unresolved D. Germline CDR1 reads SQVTM; CDR2 reads ANQGSEA. Trimming removed 3 bases at V and 0 bases at J, with 8 bases between. The CDR3 covers 13 residues. Here the CDR3 DNA reads TGCAGCGTTGAGGCGGTCATGAACACTGAAGCTTTCTTT. Its translation: CSVEAVMNTEAFF.

This clone has just a few counts. V and J are TRBV2 and TRBJ2-7; 7 bases are a match to TRBD1. With V trimmed by 6 bases and J by 5 bases, 22 bases remained unmatched. Looked up from germline, CDR1 is SNHLY and CDR2 is FYNNEI. The length of the CDR3 is 18 residues. CDR3 coding DNA: TGTGCCAGCAGCGCCCTCAGGCCTAGTCAGACAGGGTTAAACGAGCAGTACTTC. It encodes CASSALRPSQTGLNEQYF. Filled out from reference TRBV2 and TRBJ2-7, the complete variable domain reads EPEVTQTPSHQVTQMGQEVILRCVPISNHLYFYWYRQILGQKVEFLVSFYNNEISEKSEIFDDQFSVERPDGSNFTLKIRSTKLEDSAMYFCASSALRPSQTGLNEQYFGPGTRLTVT.

The V gene is TRBV29-1, the J gene TRBJ2-5; 8 bases fit TRBD1. The CDR3 consists of 13 residues. The V gene end was trimmed by 4 bases and the J gene end by 2 bases; junction bases not matched to a gene: 3. Germline V CDR1 and CDR2: SQVTM, ANQGSEA. CDR3 coding DNA: TGCAGCGTTGCTCGGACAGGGCAAGAGACCCAGTACTTC. Its protein product is CSVARTGQETQYF.

V is TRBV7-9 and J is TRBJ1-2; tentatively, D is TRBD1 (5 bases). Trimming pared 1 base from V and 7 bases from J, leaving 19 bases between. This CDR3 has 16 amino acids. Germline lookup yields CDR1 SEHNR and CDR2 FQNEAQ (reference sequence). CDR3 in DNA: TGTGCCAGCAGCTTAGTAGGGGTTATTTTATCTTCTGGCTACACCTTC. This translates into CASSLVGVILSSGYTF.

J is TRBJ2-5 and V is TRBV30; D remains ambiguous. This CDR3 has 13 amino acids. V was pared by 6 bases and J by 5 bases, with 16 bases between. Germline values: CDR1 GTSNPN, CDR2 SVGIG (reference sequence). CDR3 bases: TGTGCCTGTGCGCCACGGGTTCGCGAGACCCAGTACTTC. Its protein is CACAPRVRETQYF.

This chain links TRBV19 with TRBJ1-2; 8 nucleotides line up with TRBD1. J gave up 6 bases and V 8 bases, and 8 bases lay outside the gene matches. The germline V gene encodes CDR1 LNHDA and CDR2 SQIVND (reference sequence). The length of the CDR3 is 13 residues. CDR3 in DNA: TGTGCCAGTCACCTGGACAGGGCGGATGGCTACACCTTC. Translating it yields CASHLDRADGYTF.

The chain has TRBV7-2 and TRBJ2-7; TRBD2 might be the D (6 bases). The V gene lost 3 bases and the J gene lost 3 bases, with 12 bases spanning the gap. CDR3 length equals 14 residues. CDR1 is SGHTA and CDR2 is FQGNSA in the germline V gene. This CDR3 is CASSLRGGFYEQYF. The CDR3 bases are TGTGCCAGCAGCTTGCGGGGAGGCTTCTACGAGCAGTACTTC. The variable domain in full, with the rest retrieved from reference TRBV7-2 and TRBJ2-7, is GAGVSQSPSNKVTEKGKDVELRCDPISGHTALYWYRQSLGQGLEFLIYFQGNSAPDKSGLPSDRFSAERTGGSVSTLTIQRTQQEDSAVYLCASSLRGGFYEQYFGPGTRLTVT.

The chain carries TRBV6-6 and TRBJ1-2, with D tentatively TRBD1 (5 bases). Germline V gene data show CDR1 as MNHNY and CDR2 as SVGAGI (reference sequence). V was clipped by 8 bases and J by 4 bases, with 17 bases between them. CDR3 size: 14 residues. Here the CDR3 DNA reads TGTGCCAGCTTCTGGCAGGGATATGCCTATGGCTACACCTTC. It encodes CASFWQGYAYGYTF.

The rearrangement links TRBV7-6 to TRBJ2-3; 11 bases match TRBD2. After removal of 8 bases from V and 0 bases from J, the junction contained 4 bases not matched to a gene. There are 15 residues in the CDR3. Germline CDR1 is SGHVS and CDR2 is FNYEAQ. CDR3 loop: CASGIAGGSTDTQYF. The CDR3 nucleotides read TGTGCCAGCGGAATAGCGGGGGGGAGCACAGATACGCAGTATTTT.

The chain is built from TRBV5-1 and TRBJ1-3; TRBD1 matches at 7 bases. This CDR3 contains 18 residues. V shed 2 bases, J shed 0 bases, and the junction held 11 bases outside the gene matches. Germline assignment: CDR1 SGHRS and CDR2 YFSETQ. CDR3 sequence: CASSFVGGGSFSGNTIYF. The CDR3, as DNA: TGCGCCAGCAGCTTTGTTGGAGGGGGCTCATTCTCTGGAAACACCATATATTTT.

The V call is TRBV5-1, the J call TRBJ1-5; a possible D gene is TRBD1 (6 bases). Per the germline V gene, CDR1 is SGHRS and CDR2 is YFSETQ. CDR3 size: 14 residues. Trimming pared 7 bases from V and 7 bases from J, leaving 18 bases between. DNA of the CDR3: TGCGCCAGCTCCTCGGACAGTCCGATGCAGCCCCAGCATTTT. Translation: CASSSDSPMQPQHF.

This clone was recorded once. The chain combines TRBV27 with TRBJ2-5, with D possibly being TRBD2 (7 bases). The V gene lost 6 bases and the J gene lost 5 bases, with 19 bases spanning the gap. Germline V lookup: CDR1 MNHEY, CDR2 SMNVEV (reference sequence). The CDR3 consists of 15 residues. In nucleotides, the CDR3 is TGTGCCAGCAGCGGGGTAGGCGGGGGCAGGGAGACCCAGTACTTC. Translation gives CASSGVGGGRETQYF.

J is TRBJ1-4 and V is TRBV18, with a weak D call TRBD1 (6 bases). In germline, CDR1 is KGHSH, CDR2 LQKENI. CDR3 length equals 14 residues. The V gene lost 2 bases and the J gene lost 8 bases, with 12 bases spanning the gap. The CDR3 nucleotides are TGTGCCAGCTCACCAGGGGGCGCGAGGGAAAAACTGTTTTTT. This codes for CASSPGGAREKLFF.

This chain joins TRBV13 and TRBJ2-3, with TRBD2 matching 7 bases. The J segment lost 7 bases and the V segment lost 6 bases, leaving 7 bases of the junction unmatched. Germline lookup yields CDR1 PRHDT and CDR2 FYEKMQ (reference sequence). The CDR3 is 13 amino acids. This CDR3 is CASRLTSEYTQYF. The CDR3, as DNA: TGTGCCAGCAGACTTACTAGCGAGTATACGCAGTATTTT.

The chain is built from TRBV4-1 and TRBJ1-5; the D gene is possibly TRBD1 (6 bases). CDR3 length equals 16 residues. V was trimmed by 2 bases and J by 0 bases, leaving 11 bases between them. The germline gives CDR1 MGHRA, CDR2 YSYEKL. This chain's CDR3 is CASSQPGTFSNQPQHF. The CDR3, as DNA: TGCGCCAGCAGCCAACCCGGGACATTTAGCAATCAGCCCCAGCATTTT.

The chain employs TRBV5-6 and TRBJ2-1; the match to TRBD2 covers 9 bases. Trimming removed 0 bases from V and 6 bases from J; junction bases left unmatched: 4. Germline V gene lookup returns CDR1 SGHDT and CDR2 YYEEEE. The CDR3 consists of 15 residues. DNA of the CDR3: TGTGCCAGCAGCTTGGAGCTAGCGGGGTTCAATGAGCAGTTCTTC. The encoded protein is CASSLELAGFNEQFF. The full variable domain, rest sourced from reference TRBV5-6 and TRBJ2-1, is DAGVTQSPTHLIKTRGQQVTLRCSPKSGHDTVSWYQQALGQGPQFIFQYYEEEERQRGNFPDRFSGHQFPNYSSELNVNALLLGDSALYLCASSLELAGFNEQFFGPGTRLTVL.

V and J are TRBV7-9 and TRBJ2-3; no clear D gene. This CDR3 comprises 16 residues. The V gene lost 5 bases and the J gene lost 0 bases, with 15 bases spanning the gap. The germline V gene has CDR1 SEHNR and CDR2 FQNEAQ (reference sequence). CDR3 nucleotide sequence: TGTGCCAGCAGCCCAGGCATACTGTTTAGCACAGATACGCAGTATTTT. This gives the protein CASSPGILFSTDTQYF.

The chain combines TRBV6-5 with TRBJ2-7; a possible D gene is TRBD2 (6 bases). The CDR3 is 16 residues long. V gave up 0 bases and J gave up 4 bases, with 16 bases separating them. Germline V gene lookup returns CDR1 MNHEY and CDR2 SVGAGI. As DNA, the CDR3 is TGTGCCAGCAGTTACTCGAGGTGGGGGGAAACATACGAGCAGTACTTC. Its protein is CASSYSRWGETYEQYF.

The chain carries TRBV6-5 and TRBJ2-1, with D perhaps TRBD1 (5 bases). The CDR3 totals 13 residues. V was clipped by 5 bases and J by 8 bases, with 13 bases between them. Germline V gives CDR1 MNHEY, CDR2 SVGAGI. The CDR3 spells CASSRGALDEQFF. For the CDR3, the DNA is TGTGCCAGCAGTCGTGGGGCCCTCGATGAGCAGTTCTTC.

The chain employs TRBV7-8 and TRBJ1-5, with D maybe TRBD1 (6 bases). CDR1 and CDR2 from the germline V gene are SGHVS and FQNEAQ. Trimming pared 2 bases from V and 0 bases from J, leaving 14 bases between. This CDR3 spans 17 amino acids. The CDR3 DNA reads TGTGCCAGCAGCTTAAGGGCCCGACAGGATAGCAATCAGCCCCAGCATTTT. Its protein is CASSLRARQDSNQPQHF.

The chain is built from TRBV5-1 and TRBJ2-7; D possibly corresponds to TRBD1 (6 bases). Trimming shortened V by 6 bases and J by 3 bases, and 7 bases separated the two germline ends. Germline lookup yields CDR1 SGHRS and CDR2 YFSETQ. This CDR3 is built from 11 residues. In DNA, the CDR3 is TGCGCCAGCACGGACAGCTACGAGCAGTACTTC. This translates into CASTDSYEQYF. The whole variable domain, remainder taken from reference TRBV5-1 and TRBJ2-7, is KAGVTQTPRYLIKTRGQQVTLSCSPISGHRSVSWYQQTPGQGLQFLFEYFSETQRNKGNFPGRFSGRQFSNSRSEMNVSTLELGDSALYLCASTDSYEQYFGPGTRLTVT.

This clone was seen just once. This chain joins TRBV9 and TRBJ2-7; no definite D call. Germline loops: CDR1 SGDLS, CDR2 YYNGEE. Trimming left V 0 bases short and J 2 bases short, with 9 bases between. CDR3 length: 14 residues. The CDR3 reads CASSVGHPTYEQYF. The CDR3 coding sequence is TGTGCCAGCAGCGTAGGGCATCCAACCTACGAGCAGTACTTC.

The chain has TRBV4-1 and TRBJ2-3; D is possibly TRBD2 (6 bases). This CDR3 region has 16 residues. Trimming stripped 0 bases from V and 3 bases from J, with 13 bases between. Per the germline V gene, CDR1 is MGHRA and CDR2 is YSYEKL. Written as DNA, the CDR3 is TGCGCCAGCAGCCAAGATGGCCAGCGGGCGACAGATACGCAGTATTTT. Protein sequence: CASSQDGQRATDTQYF.

V usage is TRBV7-2 and J usage is TRBJ2-1; 7 bases map to TRBD2. This CDR3 has 15 amino acids. CDR1 and CDR2 from the germline V gene are SGHTA and FQGNSA. V gave up 2 bases and J gave up 7 bases; unmatched junction bases: 8. In nucleotides, the CDR3 is TGTGCCAGCAGCTTAACGGTTAGCGGGCTAAATGAGCAGTTCTTC. This encodes CASSLTVSGLNEQFF.

This chain's CDR3 is CASSPEVGGYEQYF. CDR3 nucleotide sequence: TGTGCCAGCTCACCAGAGGTTGGCGGCTACGAGCAGTACTTC. V and J are TRBV18 and TRBJ2-7; D gene ambiguous. Deletions cut 2 bases from V and 3 bases from J, with 11 bases between. Per the germline V gene, CDR1 is KGHSH and CDR2 is LQKENI. The CDR3 has 14 residues.